This T cell receptor (beta chain) was identified in a study of blood T cell repertoires in COVID-19. Across the study: Material from acute and convalescent COVID-19 was sourced from the United States, Italy and Spain.

CDR1 SGHTA and CDR2 FQGNSA come from the germline V gene. After removal of 5 bases from V and 5 bases from J, the junction contained 12 bases not matched to a gene. This CDR3 is built from 18 residues. Assay: immunoSEQ multiplex PCR; the TCRdb copy retains only in-frame clones and omits some. The table shows more than 200,000 clones, with 65% to 85% occurring only once. Clinical history as reported by participants underpinned cohort assignment. The chain joins TRBV7-2 to TRBJ2-2; 12 bases match TRBD1. This TCR was sampled from a woman in her 40s with acute COVID-19. The sequenced sample was PBMCs or T cells enriched from blood (not recorded which). CDR3 sequence (DNA): TGTGCCAGCAGCCGCACCTCGGGACAGGGGGCGGGGACCGGGGAGCTGTTTTTT. It codes for CASSRTSGQGAGTGELFF.